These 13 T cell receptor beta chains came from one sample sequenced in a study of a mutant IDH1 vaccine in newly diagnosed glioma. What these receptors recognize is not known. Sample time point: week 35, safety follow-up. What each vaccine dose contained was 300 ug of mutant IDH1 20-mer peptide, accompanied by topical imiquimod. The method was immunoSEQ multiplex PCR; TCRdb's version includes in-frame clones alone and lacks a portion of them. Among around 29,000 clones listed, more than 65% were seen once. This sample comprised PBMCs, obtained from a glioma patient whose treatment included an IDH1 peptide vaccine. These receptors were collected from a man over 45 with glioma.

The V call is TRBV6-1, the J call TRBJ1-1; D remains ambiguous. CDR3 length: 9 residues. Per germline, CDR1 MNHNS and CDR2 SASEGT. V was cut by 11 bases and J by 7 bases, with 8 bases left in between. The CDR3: CASGYEAFF. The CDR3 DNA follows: TGTGCCTCGGGCTATGAAGCTTTCTTT.

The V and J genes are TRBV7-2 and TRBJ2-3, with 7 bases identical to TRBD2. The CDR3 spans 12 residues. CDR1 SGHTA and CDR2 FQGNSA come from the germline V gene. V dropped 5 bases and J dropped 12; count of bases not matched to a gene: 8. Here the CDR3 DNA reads TGTGCCAGCAGCCAGATCGGGGGGACCCAGTATTTT. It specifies CASSQIGGTQYF.

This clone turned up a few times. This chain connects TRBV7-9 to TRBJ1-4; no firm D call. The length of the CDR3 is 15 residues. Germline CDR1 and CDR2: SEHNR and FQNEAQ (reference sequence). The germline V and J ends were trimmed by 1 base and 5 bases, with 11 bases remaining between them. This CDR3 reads CASSLVRPGNEKLFF. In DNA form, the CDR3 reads TGTGCCAGCAGCTTAGTACGGCCCGGGAATGAAAAACTGTTTTTT. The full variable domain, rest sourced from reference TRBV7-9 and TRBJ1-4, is DTGVSQNPRHKITKRGQNVTFRCDPISEHNRLYWYRQTLGQGPEFLTYFQNEAQLEKSRLLSDRFSAERPKGSFSTLEIQRTEQGDSAMYLCASSLVRPGNEKLFFGSGTQLSVL.

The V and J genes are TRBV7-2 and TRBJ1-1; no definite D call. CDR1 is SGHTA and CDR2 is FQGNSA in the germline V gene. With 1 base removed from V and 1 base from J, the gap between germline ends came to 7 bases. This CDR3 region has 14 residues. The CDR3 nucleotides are TGTGCCAGCAGCTTAGATTCCGGGAACACTGAAGCTTTCTTT. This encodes CASSLDSGNTEAFF.

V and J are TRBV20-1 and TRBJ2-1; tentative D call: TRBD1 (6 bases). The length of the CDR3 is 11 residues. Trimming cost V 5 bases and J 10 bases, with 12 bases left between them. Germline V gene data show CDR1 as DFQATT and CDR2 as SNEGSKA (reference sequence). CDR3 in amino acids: CSALGGIEQFF. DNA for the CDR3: TGCAGTGCTCTAGGGGGTATCGAGCAGTTCTTC.

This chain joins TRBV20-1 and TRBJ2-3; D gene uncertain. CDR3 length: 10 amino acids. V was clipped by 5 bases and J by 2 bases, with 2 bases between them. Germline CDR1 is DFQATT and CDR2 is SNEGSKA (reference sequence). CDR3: CSAATDTQYF. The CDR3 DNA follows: TGCAGTGCTGCCACAGATACGCAGTATTTT.

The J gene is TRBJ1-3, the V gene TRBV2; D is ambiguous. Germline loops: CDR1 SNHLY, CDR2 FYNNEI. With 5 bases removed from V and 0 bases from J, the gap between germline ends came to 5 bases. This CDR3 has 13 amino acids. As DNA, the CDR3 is TGTGCCAGCAGTTACAGCTCTGGAAACACCATATATTTT. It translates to CASSYSSGNTIYF.

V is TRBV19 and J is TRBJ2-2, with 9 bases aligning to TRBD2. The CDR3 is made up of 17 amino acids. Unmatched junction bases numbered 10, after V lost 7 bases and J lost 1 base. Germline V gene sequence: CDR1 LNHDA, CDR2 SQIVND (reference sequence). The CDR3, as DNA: TGTGCCAGTATGGGGCCTTTAGCGGGAGAGAACACCGGGGAGCTGTTTTTT. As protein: CASMGPLAGENTGELFF.

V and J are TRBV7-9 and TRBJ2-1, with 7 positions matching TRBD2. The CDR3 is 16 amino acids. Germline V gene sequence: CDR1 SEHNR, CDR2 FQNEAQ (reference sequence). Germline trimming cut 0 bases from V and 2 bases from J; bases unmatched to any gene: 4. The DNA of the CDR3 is TGTGCCAGCAGCTTAGCGGGAGGGCCCCCCTACAATGAGCAGTTCTTC. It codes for CASSLAGGPPYNEQFF.

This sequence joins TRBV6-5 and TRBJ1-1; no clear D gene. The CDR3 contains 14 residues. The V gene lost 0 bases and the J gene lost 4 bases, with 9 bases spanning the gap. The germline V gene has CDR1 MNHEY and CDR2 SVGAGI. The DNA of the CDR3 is TGTGCCAGCAGTTACTCAGGGATCCCCACTGAAGCTTTCTTT. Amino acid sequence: CASSYSGIPTEAFF.

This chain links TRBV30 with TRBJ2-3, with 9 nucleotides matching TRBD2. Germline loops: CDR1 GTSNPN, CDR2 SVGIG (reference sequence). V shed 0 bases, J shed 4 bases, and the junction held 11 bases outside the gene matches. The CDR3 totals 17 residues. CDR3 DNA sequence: TGTGCCTGGAGTGTAACTCGCGGGGGGGCTATTGCAGATACGCAGTATTTT. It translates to CAWSVTRGGAIADTQYF.

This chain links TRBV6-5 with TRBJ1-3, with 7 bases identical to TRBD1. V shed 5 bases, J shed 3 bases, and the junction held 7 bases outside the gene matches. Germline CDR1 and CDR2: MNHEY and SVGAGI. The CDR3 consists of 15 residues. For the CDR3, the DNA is TGTGCCAGCAGTCGACAGGGTTTTCATGGAAACACCATATATTTT. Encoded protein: CASSRQGFHGNTIYF.

This chain's CDR3 is CASRQRDYEQYF. The CDR3 bases are TGTGCCAGCAGACAACGCGACTACGAGCAGTACTTC. The gene calls are TRBV7-9 and TRBJ2-7; the D is unclear. Looked up from germline, CDR1 is SEHNR and CDR2 is FQNEAQ (reference sequence). CDR3 size: 12 residues. V lost 6 bases and J lost 3, with 9 bases in between.